This is a list of T cell receptor beta chains from one sample in a study of control samples from healthy donors and cancer patients. The table came from immunoSEQ multiplex PCR; TCRdb's copy has only in-frame clones and leaves some out. The sample holds under 300,000 clones, over 75% seen once. Sequencing used PBMCs. These receptors were taken from an older woman with lung cancer. CDR3s include the opening cysteine and the closing phenylalanine or tryptophan. A D gene is named only where the DNA matches it firmly. A row's size may be missing; if present it is once, few, many or a size class.

>TRBV7-3|-|-|TRBJ2-5
CASSPSRKETQYF
TGTGCCAGCAGCCCTTCGCGGAAAGAGACCCAGTACTTC
>TRBV6-1|-|few|TRBJ2-7
CASSEQQGLEQYF
TGTGCCAGCAGTGAACAACAGGGTCTCGAGCAGTACTTC
>TRBV10-2|TRBD1|-|TRBJ2-7
CASTQLGQAGEQYF
TGCGCCAGCACCCAACTCGGACAGGCGGGCGAGCAGTACTTC
>TRBV7-3|TRBD1|-|TRBJ2-5
CASSYDREETQYF
TGTGCCAGCAGCTACGACAGGGAAGAGACCCAGTACTTC
>TRBV6-6|-|few|TRBJ2-4
CATHDRDENIQYF
TGTGCCACCCATGACAGAGACGAAAACATTCAGTACTTC
>TRBV5-1|-|-|TRBJ1-2
CASSLAAGATGYTF
TGCGCCAGCAGCTTGGCGGCAGGGGCGACTGGCTACACCTTC
>TRBV7-9|-|once|TRBJ1-1
CASSLAREAFF
TGTGCCAGCAGCTTAGCTCGGGAAGCTTTCTTT
>TRBV19|-|-|TRBJ2-2
CASSETGTIAGELFF
TGTGCCAGTAGTGAGACCGGGACGATTGCCGGGGAGCTGTTTTTT
>TRBV6-1|-|-|TRBJ1-2
CASSPDDSFGYTF
TGTGCCAGCAGTCCTGATGACAGTTTCGGCTACACCTTC
>TRBV7-3|TRBD2|-|TRBJ2-3
CASGRGSTDTQYF
TGTGCCAGCGGGAGGGGATCCACAGATACGCAGTATTTT
>TRBV6-5|-|-|TRBJ2-2
CASSPWTGELFF
TGTGCCAGCAGCCCCTGGACCGGGGAGCTGTTTTTT
>TRBV6-5|-|-|TRBJ1-1
CASSYTRQLNTEAFF
TGTGCCAGCAGTTATACGCGTCAGCTGAACACTGAAGCTTTCTTT
>TRBV12-3/TRBV12-4|-|-|TRBJ2-7
CASSSRYEQYF
TGTGCCAGCAGCTCTCGCTACGAGCAGTACTTC
>TRBV6-5|-|-|TRBJ1-3
CASIVDSSGNTIYF
TGTGCCAGCATAGTGGATAGCTCTGGAAACACCATATATTTT
>TRBV15|-|-|TRBJ2-1
CATSRGESYNEQFF
TGTGCCACCAGCAGAGGGGAGTCCTACAATGAGCAGTTCTTC
>TRBV9|TRBD2|few|TRBJ2-1
CASSGGTTNYNEQFF
TGTGCCAGCAGCGGCGGGACTACTAATTACAATGAGCAGTTCTTC
>TRBV2|TRBD1|-|TRBJ2-5
CASRKGQGWETQYF
TGTGCCAGCAGGAAAGGACAGGGGTGGGAGACCCAGTACTTC
>TRBV6-5|-|-|TRBJ2-3
CASSYSVADTQYF
TGTGCCAGCAGTTACTCAGTGGCAGATACGCAGTATTTT
>TRBV12-3/TRBV12-4|-|few|TRBJ1-2
CASSTDSYGYTF
TGTGCCAGCAGTACGGACAGCTATGGCTACACCTTC
>TRBV11-2|-|few|TRBJ1-2
CASSGRTARTF
TGTGCCAGCAGCGGCCGGACGGCCCGTACCTTC
>TRBV5-4|TRBD2|-|TRBJ2-1
CASSLDGGRALFF
TGTGCCAGCAGCTTGGACGGCGGGAGGGCCCTGTTCTTC
>TRBV9|TRBD1|-|TRBJ2-7
CASSTSGTGSGEQYF
TGTGCCAGCAGCACCTCCGGGACAGGGTCAGGCGAGCAGTACTTC
>TRBV11-2|-|-|TRBJ2-3
CASSLAPPGGTDTQYF
TGTGCCAGCAGCTTAGCCCCCCCAGGGGGCACAGATACGCAGTATTTT
>TRBV19|-|-|TRBJ2-5
CASSATVGHLQETQYF
TGTGCCAGTAGTGCGACTGTGGGACACCTACAAGAGACCCAGTACTTC
>TRBV9|-|-|TRBJ2-1
CASSVDGVSYNEQFF
TGTGCCAGCAGCGTAGATGGGGTCTCCTACAATGAGCAGTTCTTC
>TRBV7-6|-|-|TRBJ2-7
CASSSLGRYEQYF
TGTGCCAGCAGCTCACTGGGGAGATACGAGCAGTACTTC